This TCR beta chain appears in the sequencing data of a study of tumor-infiltrating lymphocytes in oesophageal squamous cell carcinoma. TCRdb re-called the PCR reads through MiXCR, storing one row per CDR3 protein. This sample has 13,000 or so distinct CDR3 sequences, with roughly 55% found just once. This clonotype is termed large. With V trimmed by 0 bases and J by 4 bases, 1 base remained unmatched. Germline CDR1 SGHTA, CDR2 FQGNSA. This CDR3 spans 15 amino acids. The specimen sequenced was esophageal tumor tissue. The receptor's source is a female donor with esophageal squamous cell carcinoma. The chain is built from TRBV7-2 and TRBJ2-5; TRBD2 aligns across 11 bases. The CDR3 region has the DNA TGTGCCAGCAGCTTAGCAACTAGCGGGGGAGAGACCCAGTACTTC. It encodes CASSLATSGGETQYF. The full variable domain, its missing parts supplied by reference TRBV7-2 and TRBJ2-5, is GAGVSQSPSNKVTEKGKDVELRCDPISGHTALYWYRQSLGQGLEFLIYFQGNSAPDKSGLPSDRFSAERTGGSVSTLTIQRTQQEDSAVYLCASSLATSGGETQYFGPGTRLLVL.